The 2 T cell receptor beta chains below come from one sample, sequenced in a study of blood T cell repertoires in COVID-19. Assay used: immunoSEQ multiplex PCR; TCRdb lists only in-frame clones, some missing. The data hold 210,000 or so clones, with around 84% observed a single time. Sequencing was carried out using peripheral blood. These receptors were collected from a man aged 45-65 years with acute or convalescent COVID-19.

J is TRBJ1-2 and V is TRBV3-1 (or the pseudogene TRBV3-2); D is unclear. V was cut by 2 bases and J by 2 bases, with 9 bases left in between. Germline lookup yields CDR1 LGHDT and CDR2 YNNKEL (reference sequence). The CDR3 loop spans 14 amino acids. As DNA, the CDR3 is TGTGCCAGCAGCCAATGGGCGCCGAACTATGGCTACACCTTC. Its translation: CASSQWAPNYGYTF.

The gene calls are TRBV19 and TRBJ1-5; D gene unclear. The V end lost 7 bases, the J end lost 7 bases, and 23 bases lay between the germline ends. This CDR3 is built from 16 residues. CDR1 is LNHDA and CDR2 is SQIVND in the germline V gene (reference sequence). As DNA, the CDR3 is TGTGCCAGTACCTACGGCGGTTCCCTTACCGTACAGCCCCAGCATTTT. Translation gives CASTYGGSLTVQPQHF. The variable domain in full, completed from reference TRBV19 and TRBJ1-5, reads DGGITQSPKYLFRKEGQNVTLSCEQNLNHDAMYWYRQDPGQGLRLIYYSQIVNDFQKGDIAEGYSVSREKKESFPLTVTSAQKNPTAFYLCASTYGGSLTVQPQHFGDGTRLSIL.